One sample yielded the 16 T cell receptor beta chains listed below, sequenced in a study of OX40 agonist ivuxolimab in advanced cancers. TCRdb keeps only in-frame clones here, not all; method: immunoSEQ multiplex PCR. The table has more than 20,000 clones, 85% to 90% seen once. The input for sequencing was CD4+ or CD8+ T cells sorted from blood, taken in a trial of the OX40 agonist ivuxolimab. These receptors were obtained from an adult with an advanced solid tumor such as melanoma, head and neck, liver or kidney cancer.

This chain joins TRBV5-5 and TRBJ2-3; TRBD2 aligns across 13 bases. CDR3 length: 19 amino acids. Germline V gives CDR1 SGHKS, CDR2 YYEKEE (reference sequence). J lost 0 bases, V lost 1 base, and 8 bases had no gene match. The CDR3 here is CASSLKPGTSGTSTDTQYF. For the CDR3, the DNA is TGTGCCAGCAGCTTGAAGCCCGGGACTAGCGGGACTAGCACAGATACGCAGTATTTT.

The chain combines TRBV4-1 with TRBJ2-7; 8 bases align to TRBD1. The V gene's germline CDR1 is MGHRA and CDR2 YSYEKL. There are 15 residues in the CDR3. V lost 2 bases and J lost 5; bases outside the gene matches: 8. The CDR3 sequence is CASSQLRTGINEQYF. The CDR3 DNA reads TGCGCCAGCAGCCAACTGAGGACAGGGATCAACGAGCAGTACTTC.

The chain links TRBV29-1 to TRBJ2-7; 7 nucleotides line up with TRBD2. The length of the CDR3 is 12 residues. Germline V gene lookup returns CDR1 SQVTM and CDR2 ANQGSEA. Losses at the gene ends were 4 bases for V and 2 bases for J; bases not matched to a gene: 2. CDR3 DNA: TGCAGCGTTGGGGACTACGCCTACGAGCAGTACTTC. Its translation: CSVGDYAYEQYF.

This rearrangement joins TRBV5-8 to TRBJ2-1; TRBD1 agrees at 9 bases. The length of the CDR3 is 16 residues. Trimming cost V 2 bases and J 4 bases; bases outside gene matches: 7. Germline-derived CDR1 and CDR2 are SGHTS and YDEGEE. The CDR3, as DNA: TGTGCCAGCAGCTTTGCCGACAGGGGGGGTTACAATGAGCAGTTCTTC. Amino acids: CASSFADRGGYNEQFF.

V is TRBV7-9 and J is TRBJ2-3, with D hard to call. In germline, CDR1 is SEHNR, CDR2 FQNEAQ (reference sequence). The CDR3 runs 16 residues. V lost 5 bases to trimming and J lost 3 bases, with 18 bases between them. The CDR3 reads CASSNPRVAKTDTQYF. DNA for the CDR3: TGTGCCAGCAGCAACCCCCGGGTCGCGAAAACAGATACGCAGTATTTT.

The chain couples TRBV7-8 to TRBJ2-1, with D perhaps matching TRBD2 (6 bases). CDR3 size: 14 residues. The germline V gene has CDR1 SGHVS and CDR2 FQNEAQ. V was cut by 9 bases and J by 6 bases, with 18 bases left in between. CDR3 bases: TGTGCCAGTCAAGCGGGTTGGCCCTTCAATGAGCAGTTCTTC. As protein: CASQAGWPFNEQFF.

The CDR3 loop is CASSLGLAAYNEQFF. In DNA form, the CDR3 reads TGTGCCAGCAGCTTAGGACTAGCTGCTTACAATGAGCAGTTCTTC. The gene calls are TRBV7-8 and TRBJ2-1, with 7 bases fitting TRBD2. Germline V gene lookup returns CDR1 SGHVS and CDR2 FQNEAQ. V lost 1 base and J lost 4; bases outside the gene matches: 4. The CDR3 loop spans 15 amino acids.

The CDR3 reads CASSGSGTGTDTQYF. CDR3 in DNA: TGTGCCAGCAGCGGTAGCGGGACGGGCACAGATACGCAGTATTTT. The rearrangement links TRBV9 to TRBJ2-3; TRBD2 matches 8 bases. V lost 3 bases to trimming and J lost 1 base; unmatched junction nucleotides: 4. The CDR3 extends over 15 amino acids. CDR1 is SGDLS, CDR2 YYNGEE, per germline.

This clone has only one observation. Since a far larger clone is one base different, this is likely a read error. The V and J genes are TRBV4-2 and TRBJ2-5, with D unresolved. The J call is uncertain, as TRBJ2-7 better fits the DNA end. The CDR3 covers 16 residues. CDR1 is LGHNA and CDR2 is YNFKEQ in the germline V gene. The CDR3 sequence is CASSLLEYGSQYEQYF. The CDR3 nucleotides are TGTGCCAGCAGCCTTCTTGAATACGGTTCCCAATACGAGCAGTACTTC.

V is TRBV4-3 and J is TRBJ1-2; TRBD1 aligns across 12 bases. Germline V gene data show CDR1 as LGHNA and CDR2 as YSLEER. CDR3 length equals 18 residues. The ends lost 1 base at V and 4 bases at J; junction bases unmatched: 10. CDR3 sequence (DNA): TGCGCCAGCAGCCAAGCCCCGGGACAGGGGGCGGGCGGCTATGGCTACACCTTC. This encodes CASSQAPGQGAGGYGYTF.

V gene TRBV19 combines with J gene TRBJ1-5, with TRBD1 matching over 11 bases. Trimming took 5 bases from V and 6 from J; bases not matched to a gene: 6. The CDR3 covers 15 residues. From germline, CDR1 is LNHDA and CDR2 SQIVND (reference sequence). The CDR3 DNA sequence: TGTGCCAGTAGTGATCCGGGACAGGGGGTTCAGCCCCAGCATTTT. This codes for CASSDPGQGVQPQHF.

This chain connects TRBV28 to TRBJ2-7; 8 bases fit TRBD1. V lost 3 bases and J lost 0; bases outside the gene matches: 13. This CDR3 spans 18 amino acids. The V gene's germline CDR1 is MDHEN and CDR2 SYDVKM. The CDR3 nucleotides are TGTGCCAGCAGTTTTTTTGACAGGGGCTTAGCCCTCTCCTACGAGCAGTACTTC. Translating it yields CASSFFDRGLALSYEQYF.

Of note for this clone: This sample includes further DNA sequences coding for the same CDR3. This sequence joins TRBV7-8 and TRBJ2-7; a possible D gene is TRBD2 (6 bases). The germline gives CDR1 SGHVS, CDR2 FQNEAQ. This CDR3 region has 13 residues. V was trimmed by 4 bases and J by 3 bases, leaving 10 bases between them. CDR3 coding DNA: TGTGCCAGCAGCTGGGGGGTTCTCTACGAGCAGTACTTC. Encoded protein: CASSWGVLYEQYF.

The chain uses TRBV7-9 and TRBJ1-5; D is possibly TRBD1 (5 bases). The CDR3 is 17 residues long. V lost 1 base and J 7 bases, leaving 20 bases between the germline ends. Germline values: CDR1 SEHNR, CDR2 FQNEAQ (reference sequence). The CDR3 DNA sequence: TGTGCCAGCAGCTTAGGAGAGCGGCAGGGAGGCGTCCAGCCCCAGCATTTT. This codes for CASSLGERQGGVQPQHF.

The chain recombines TRBV28 with TRBJ1-1, with D tentatively TRBD1 (5 bases). The CDR3 runs 16 residues. V was trimmed by 6 bases and J by 0 bases, leaving 17 bases between them. Germline V gene data show CDR1 as MDHEN and CDR2 as SYDVKM. CDR3 nucleotides: TGTGCCAGCAGCATAGGGGAACTGGGACTGAACACTGAAGCTTTCTTT. This encodes CASSIGELGLNTEAFF.

The gene calls are TRBV27 and TRBJ2-7; TRBD2 matches at 7 bases. The CDR3 totals 16 residues. CDR1 and CDR2 from the germline V gene are MNHEY and SMNVEV (reference sequence). With V trimmed by 5 bases and J by 4 bases, 14 bases remained unmatched. CDR3 bases: TGTGCCAGCAGTACTCGGGGAGGGAGGGGAATTTACGAGCAGTACTTC. This gives the protein CASSTRGGRGIYEQYF.